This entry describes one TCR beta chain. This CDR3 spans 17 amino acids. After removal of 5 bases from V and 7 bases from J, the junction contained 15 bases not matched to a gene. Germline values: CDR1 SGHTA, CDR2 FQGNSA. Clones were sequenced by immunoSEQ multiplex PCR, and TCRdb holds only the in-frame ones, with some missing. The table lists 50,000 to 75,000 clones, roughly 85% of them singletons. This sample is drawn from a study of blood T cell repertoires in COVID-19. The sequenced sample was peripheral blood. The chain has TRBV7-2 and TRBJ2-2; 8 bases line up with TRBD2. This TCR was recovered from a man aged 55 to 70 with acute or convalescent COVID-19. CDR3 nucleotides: TGTGCCAGCAGCCCTCGGGAGCGGGAGTTCGTGGGCGGGGAGCTGTTTTTT. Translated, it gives CASSPREREFVGGELFF.